This T cell receptor beta chain comes out of a study of control samples from healthy donors and cancer patients. Assay used: immunoSEQ multiplex PCR; TCRdb lists only in-frame clones, some missing. The repertoire holds some 87,000 clones, 91% seen once, with about 15% in the top ten. The sequencing input was blood. The TCR was taken from a man between 25 and 39 years old in good health.

CDR3 protein: CASSLGGGHSYNEQFF. CDR3 DNA sequence: TGTGCCAGCAGCTTAGGCGGGGGCCACTCCTACAATGAGCAGTTCTTC. This chain joins TRBV7-9 and TRBJ2-1; a possible D gene is TRBD2 (7 bases). Germline-derived CDR1 and CDR2 are SEHNR and FQNEAQ (reference sequence). V shed 1 base and J shed 0 bases, with 10 bases lying between them. This CDR3 region has 16 residues. Complete variable domain (other parts from reference TRBV7-9 and TRBJ2-1): DTGVSQNPRHKITKRGQNVTFRCDPISEHNRLYWYRQTLGQGPEFLTYFQNEAQLEKSRLLSDRFSAERPKGSFSTLEIQRTEQGDSAMYLCASSLGGGHSYNEQFFGPGTRLTVL.